This T cell receptor beta chain was captured in a study of T cells in Graves' hyperthyroidism and ophthalmopathy. Study-level background: At the time of initial diagnosis and before any treatment, peripheral blood was collected. Study-level points and caveats: Blood held most thyroid clonotypes expanded above 0.001 frequency. Ophthalmopathy onset followed model prediction by a median approximately six months.

This clonotype was picked up many times. No antigen is known for it. Template material for amplifying TCR beta CDR3 regions consisted of RNA transcripts. RT-PCR in the first round (using the HTBI primer set) targeted the TCR CDR3. TCRdb re-called the multiplex PCR reads through MiXCR, storing one row per CDR3 protein. The sample carries more than 600,000 distinct CDR3 sequences, roughly 15% recorded once. Sequencing used blood. The sequence came from a man aged 18 to 29 with Graves' hyperthyroidism.

This CDR3 is CASSSIGYTEAFF. CDR3 bases: TGTGCCAGCAGCTCCATAGGGTACACTGAAGCTTTCTTT. The J gene is TRBJ1-1, the V gene TRBV7-9; D unresolved. Per germline, CDR1 SEHNR and CDR2 FQNEAQ (reference sequence). V lost 4 bases to trimming and J lost 3 bases, with 9 bases between them. The CDR3 totals 13 residues.